The clone carrying this T cell receptor (beta chain) was seen repeatedly, ten times or more. The antigen remains unidentified. The TCRbeta library was prepared with unique molecular identifiers. TCRdb called the PCR reads again in MiXCR, with one record for every CDR3 protein. Counted here are approximately 200,000 distinct CDR3 sequences, approximately 6.8% occurring once; the ten biggest clones make up roughly 4.5%. This record belongs to a study of T-cell reconstitution after alpha-beta-depleted transplantation in children. Findings and limits, study-wide: Alpha-beta T cells about two months after transplant reportedly derived from several hundred expanded graft clones.

The specimen comprised PBMCs, sampled before TCRalphabeta/CD19-depleted stem cell transplant. The origin of this receptor is a girl less than two years old with combined immunodeficiency, due to receive a stem cell transplant.

The CDR3 reads CASTLAGYTGELFF. The DNA of the CDR3 is TGTGCCAGCACACTAGCGGGTTATACCGGGGAGCTGTTTTTT. The chain links TRBV6-2 or TRBV6-3 to TRBJ2-2; 9 bases map to TRBD2. Germline CDR1 is MNHEY and CDR2 is SVGEGT. The CDR3 loop spans 14 amino acids. The V and J ends lost 7 bases and 5 bases, in that order; junction bases with no gene match: 5.